Listed here are 21 T cell receptor beta chains from one sample, sequenced in a study of blood T cell repertoires in COVID-19. Repertoires were generated with immunoSEQ multiplex PCR, while TCRdb's copy carries only in-frame clones and drops some. This sample has about 220,000 clones; 65% to 90% occur once, and the top ten carry around 2.5%. What was sequenced was peripheral blood. These receptors were collected from a middle-aged man who had recovered from COVID-19.

This clone turned up a few times. The same CDR3 can be traced to other DNA sequences in this sample. The gene calls are TRBV7-2 and TRBJ2-7; D ambiguous. Per the germline V gene, CDR1 is SGHTA and CDR2 is FQGNSA. The CDR3 covers 12 residues. V gave up 5 bases and J gave up 0 bases, with 5 bases separating them. The chain's CDR3 is CASSLYSYEQYF. CDR3 bases: TGTGCCAGCAGCCTATACTCCTACGAGCAGTACTTC.

The genes are TRBV29-1 and TRBJ2-1; maybe TRBD2 (5 bases). Germline V gene sequence: CDR1 SQVTM, CDR2 ANQGSEA. The CDR3 spans 14 residues. V was cut by 7 bases and J by 4 bases, with 17 bases left in between. DNA of the CDR3: TGCAGCGGGGCCCATCGGGGAACGTACAATGAGCAGTTCTTC. Protein sequence: CSGAHRGTYNEQFF.

V is TRBV11-3 and J is TRBJ2-1; D perhaps matches TRBD2 (6 bases). Trimming left V 1 base short and J 0 bases short, with 10 bases between. This CDR3 has 16 residues. CDR1 SGHNT and CDR2 YENEEA come from the germline V gene. CDR3: CASSLGGASSYNEQFF. The CDR3 region has the DNA TGTGCCAGCAGCTTAGGCGGGGCGAGCTCCTACAATGAGCAGTTCTTC.

This clone was observed at least ten times. The V gene is TRBV19, the J gene TRBJ1-1; possibly TRBD1 for D (5 bases). The V gene's germline CDR1 is LNHDA and CDR2 SQIVND (reference sequence). The CDR3 consists of 14 residues. The ends were cut back, 7 bases at V and 1 base at J, with 13 bases in the middle. The CDR3 region has the DNA TGTGCCAGTAAGGGCAGGGCATCGAACACTGAAGCTTTCTTT. Its protein is CASKGRASNTEAFF.

This chain links TRBV20-1 with TRBJ2-7; no firm D call. Trimming took off 5 bases at V and 9 bases at J, with 14 bases between the two ends. This CDR3 comprises 11 residues. Germline V gives CDR1 DFQATT, CDR2 SNEGSKA (reference sequence). DNA for the CDR3: TGCAGTGCTTTCTACCCCCCATCGCAGTACTTC. This translates into CSAFYPPSQYF.

CDR3 DNA sequence: TGTGCCAGTAGCTACTTGAGGGGGGGCACCGGGGAGCTGTTTTTT. Translated: CASSYLRGGTGELFF. This chain connects TRBV19 to TRBJ2-2, with D possibly being TRBD2 (7 bases). V was trimmed by 6 bases and J by 4 bases, leaving 15 bases between them. CDR1 and CDR2 (germline): LNHDA, SQIVND (reference sequence). CDR3 size: 15 residues.

The chain uses TRBV30 and TRBJ2-7; D might be TRBD1 (6 bases). Germline-derived CDR1 and CDR2 are GTSNPN and SVGIG (reference sequence). This CDR3 is built from 15 residues. Trimming shortened V by 0 bases and J by 4 bases, and 16 bases separated the two germline ends. CDR3 residues: CAWSVTGLGAYEQYF. As DNA, the CDR3 is TGTGCCTGGAGTGTCACCGGGCTGGGGGCGTACGAGCAGTACTTC.

The chain carries TRBV6-2 or TRBV6-3 and TRBJ2-5; D ambiguous. The V gene lost 2 bases and the J gene lost 3 bases, with 10 bases spanning the gap. CDR3 size: 14 residues. The germline V gene has CDR1 MNHEY and CDR2 SVGEGT. CDR3 bases: TGTGCCAGCAGTTACCTTCGGAGAGAAGAGACCCAGTACTTC. This gives the protein CASSYLRREETQYF.

This rearrangement joins TRBV6-1 to TRBJ1-2, with 7 bases that match TRBD1. V trimming: 4 bases; J trimming: 6 bases; junction bases outside the gene matches: 2. The CDR3 is made up of 12 amino acids. Germline CDR1 and CDR2: MNHNS and SASEGT. The CDR3 loop reads CASSGQGDGYTF. CDR3 DNA: TGTGCCAGCAGTGGACAGGGAGATGGCTACACCTTC.

The chain carries TRBV6-5 and TRBJ2-5, with D maybe TRBD2 (5 bases). The V end lost 4 bases, the J end lost 4 bases, and 13 bases lay between the germline ends. Germline-derived CDR1 and CDR2 are MNHEY and SVGAGI. The CDR3 is 14 residues long. CDR3 sequence: CASSLIASAETQYF. The CDR3 coding sequence is TGTGCCAGCAGTTTAATAGCGTCCGCAGAGACCCAGTACTTC.

The J gene is TRBJ2-3, the V gene TRBV5-1, with 11 bases identical to TRBD2. The V gene end was trimmed by 4 bases and the J gene end by 5 bases; junction bases not matched to a gene: 12. The CDR3 consists of 17 residues. CDR1 SGHRS and CDR2 YFSETQ come from the germline V gene. The CDR3 nucleotides are TGCGCCAGCAGCGATAAACGACTAGCGGGGTCGGGAGATACGCAGTATTTT. Its protein product is CASSDKRLAGSGDTQYF. The whole variable domain, remainder taken from reference TRBV5-1 and TRBJ2-3, is KAGVTQTPRYLIKTRGQQVTLSCSPISGHRSVSWYQQTPGQGLQFLFEYFSETQRNKGNFPGRFSGRQFSNSRSEMNVSTLELGDSALYLCASSDKRLAGSGDTQYFGPGTRLTVL.

CDR3 DNA: TGTGCCAGCAGCACCACCGGCGAGCAGTACTTC. Amino acids: CASSTTGEQYF. The chain links TRBV28 to TRBJ2-7; D is ambiguous. Per the germline V gene, CDR1 is MDHEN and CDR2 is SYDVKM. Trimming left V 6 bases short and J 6 bases short, with 9 bases between. The CDR3 consists of 11 residues.

The chain links TRBV18 to TRBJ2-2; 9 bases fit TRBD1. The CDR3 extends over 14 amino acids. V lost 3 bases to trimming and J lost 4 bases; unmatched junction nucleotides: 0. Germline CDR1 and CDR2: KGHSH and LQKENI. DNA of the CDR3: TGTGCCAGCTCACCGACAGGGGGCACCGGGGAGCTGTTTTTT. This encodes CASSPTGGTGELFF.

In this sample, this clone turned up once. The chain has TRBV4-3 and TRBJ1-5, with D unclear. The V gene's germline CDR1 is LGHNA and CDR2 YSLEER. Trimming took off 0 bases at V and 7 bases at J, with 7 bases between the two ends. The CDR3 consists of 13 residues. The CDR3 protein is CASSQDPSQPQHF. Here the CDR3 DNA reads TGCGCCAGCAGCCAAGATCCCTCCCAGCCCCAGCATTTT.

This clone was seen a handful of times. This chain links TRBV5-4 with TRBJ2-7; 13 positions match TRBD2. The CDR3 is 15 amino acids. V lost 3 bases, J lost 3 bases, and 3 bases stayed unmatched. CDR1 is SGHNT and CDR2 is YYREEE in the germline V gene (reference sequence). The CDR3 here is CASSSGTSGNYEQYF. In DNA form, the CDR3 reads TGTGCCAGCAGCTCCGGGACTAGCGGGAACTACGAGCAGTACTTC.

V is TRBV7-2 and J is TRBJ1-2; 9 bases line up with TRBD1. The CDR3 loop spans 16 amino acids. Losses at the gene ends were 5 bases for V and 8 bases for J; bases not matched to a gene: 15. Germline-derived CDR1 and CDR2 are SGHTA and FQGNSA. CDR3 loop: CASSQTLIQGAGGYTF. CDR3 sequence (DNA): TGTGCCAGCAGCCAAACCCTTATACAGGGGGCGGGAGGCTACACCTTC.

In its sample, this clone was seen once. The rearrangement joins TRBV5-4 to TRBJ1-4; TRBD1 is a possible D gene (5 bases). The V gene lost 2 bases and the J gene lost 3 bases, with 8 bases spanning the gap. Germline lookup yields CDR1 SGHNT and CDR2 YYREEE (reference sequence). The CDR3 sequence is 14 residues long. The CDR3 here is CASSLQGANEKLFF. In nucleotides, the CDR3 is TGTGCCAGCAGCTTACAAGGGGCTAATGAAAAACTGTTTTTT. Looking up the rest from reference TRBV5-4 and TRBJ1-4 gives the full variable domain: ETGVTQSPTHLIKTRGQQVTLRCSSQSGHNTVSWYQQALGQGPQFIFQYYREEENGRGNFPPRFSGLQFPNYSSELNVNALELDDSALYLCASSLQGANEKLFFGSGTQLSVL.

The genes are TRBV3-1 (or the pseudogene TRBV3-2) and TRBJ2-3; 8 nucleotides match TRBD1. Trimming at V came to 1 base and at J to 3 bases, leaving 6 bases not matched to a gene. The CDR3 extends over 16 amino acids. From germline, CDR1 is LGHDT and CDR2 YNNKEL (reference sequence). CDR3 bases: TGTGCCAGCAGCCAAGCAGGACAGGGAGTGACAGATACGCAGTATTTT. It translates to CASSQAGQGVTDTQYF.

This clone appeared many times. V is TRBV4-2 and J is TRBJ2-1; 8 positions match TRBD2. CDR1 is LGHNA and CDR2 is YNFKEQ in the germline V gene. This CDR3 region has 14 residues. V lost 4 bases to trimming and J lost 5 bases; unmatched junction nucleotides: 4. The CDR3 loop reads CASSRVSGNNEQFF. The CDR3 DNA reads as TGTGCCAGCAGCCGAGTTAGCGGGAACAATGAGCAGTTCTTC.

The chain links TRBV5-4 to TRBJ2-5, with D possibly matching TRBD1 (6 bases). Germline V lookup: CDR1 SGHNT, CDR2 YYREEE (reference sequence). The V end lost 7 bases, the J end lost 2 bases, and 15 bases lay between the germline ends. The CDR3 is 14 residues long. CDR3 sequence (DNA): TGTGCCAGCCGCACAGGGTGGGGTCAAGAGACCCAGTACTTC. Translation gives CASRTGWGQETQYF.

J is TRBJ2-5 and V is TRBV11-3; 9 bases align to TRBD2. The germline V gene encodes CDR1 SGHNT and CDR2 YENEEA. V gave up 5 bases and J gave up 6 bases; unmatched junction bases: 13. This CDR3 is 16 amino acids long. For the CDR3, the DNA is TGTGCCAGCAGCCCCCTAGGACAGCGGGGGGCGAAGACCCAGTACTTC. Translated: CASSPLGQRGAKTQYF.